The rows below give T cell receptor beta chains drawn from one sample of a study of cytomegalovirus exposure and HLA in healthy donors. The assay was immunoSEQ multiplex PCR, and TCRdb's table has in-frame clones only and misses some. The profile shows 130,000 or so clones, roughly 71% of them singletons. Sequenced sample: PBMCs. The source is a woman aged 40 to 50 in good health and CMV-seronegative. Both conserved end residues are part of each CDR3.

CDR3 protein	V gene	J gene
CAISDPGLATGTDTQYF	TRBV10-3	TRBJ2-3
CATCPKRGISYNEQFF	TRBV19	TRBJ2-1
CASSLELGGDEHF	TRBV7-9	TRBJ1-3
CASSRSVFSSYNEQFF	TRBV7-3	TRBJ2-1
CAWSVAVGNQPQHF	TRBV30	TRBJ1-5
CASMSQGTLAEQFF	TRBV2	TRBJ2-1
CASSLRDRSYEQYF	TRBV9	TRBJ2-7
CASSGLAGDTQYF	TRBV10-1	TRBJ2-3
CASSFENRAGYTF	TRBV28	TRBJ1-2
CASSFRGGLEETQYF	TRBV27	TRBJ2-5
CASSIDTGGYGYTF	TRBV5-1	TRBJ1-2
CASSRSIGGQGAGEQYF	TRBV7-2	TRBJ2-7
CASSPWLSRDGEDFF	TRBV18	TRBJ1-1
CASSEVAPQTQYF	TRBV6-1	TRBJ2-5
CASSQDKFSQPQHF	TRBV4-1	TRBJ1-5
CASTLDRGLDEQFF	TRBV7-2	TRBJ2-1
CASSLDRGAVAFF	TRBV7-2	TRBJ1-1
CASSPFPGNTIYF	TRBV18	TRBJ1-3
CASSPDKSGANVLTF	TRBV28	TRBJ2-6
CASSWGDREAGYTF	TRBV5-1	TRBJ1-2
CASSLGRGQNQPQHF	TRBV13	TRBJ1-5
CASSLSGRGVRAEAFF	TRBV28	TRBJ1-1
CASSSPWRTEAFF	TRBV28	TRBJ1-1
CASSLWAGGNQPQHF	TRBV7-2	TRBJ1-5
CASSLPGQAREQYF	TRBV5-1	TRBJ2-7
CASSLGDRGSNYGYTF	TRBV5-1	TRBJ1-2